This T cell receptor beta chain is drawn from a study of blood T cell repertoires in COVID-19. Looking at the study overall: Whether acute or convalescent, the COVID-19 samples came from the United States, Italy and Spain. PBMCs, B-cell-depleted T cells, or T cells were the source of the cDNA or gDNA that made up the material.

This clone was seen only once. In the authors' methods: Estimates of nucleated cell counts were drawn from the amplification of reference gene primers. TCRdb's copy holds only in-frame clones and misses some; the assay was immunoSEQ multiplex PCR. The V and J calls and clone size were taken over from that table, and D and trimming were inferred from the DNA. The table shows 300,000 to 400,000 clones, with 80% to 90% occurring only once. Per germline, CDR1 PRHDT and CDR2 FYEKMQ (reference sequence). This CDR3 is built from 16 residues. Trimming removed 6 bases from V and 5 bases from J; junction bases left unmatched: 10.

Sample: peripheral blood. This TCR was sampled from a man aged 30 to 45 with active or convalescent COVID-19. The chain combines TRBV13 with TRBJ2-3, with 11 bases aligning to TRBD1. The CDR3 here is CASSRSGGTGGDTQYF. CDR3 bases: TGTGCCAGCAGTCGCTCTGGCGGGACAGGGGGAGATACGCAGTATTTT.